A selection of T cell receptor beta chains follows, all from one sample in a study of blood T cell repertoires in COVID-19. Sequencing used immunoSEQ multiplex PCR; TCRdb keeps in-frame clones, though not all of them. The sample records around 230,000 clones, 80% to 90% being singletons. Material for sequencing was PBMCs or T cells enriched from blood (not recorded which). Receptor source: a man younger than 35 with acute COVID-19. The CDR3 runs from the conserved cysteine through the conserved F or W. The D gene is left open where the match is weak. Size is omitted from some rows. Given values are once, few, many or a class for expanded clones.

V gene: TRBV2; clone size: -; J gene: TRBJ2-6; D gene: TRBD1; CDR3 DNA: TGTGCCAGCAGTGAAGGACAGGGGGCTCGAGGGGCCAACGTCCTGACTTTC; CDR3 protein: CASSEGQGARGANVLTF
V gene: TRBV9; clone size: -; J gene: TRBJ2-1; D gene: TRBD2; CDR3 DNA: TGTGCCAGCAGCGAGAGCGGGACCCCCTACAATGAGCAGTTCTTC; CDR3 protein: CASSESGTPYNEQFF
V gene: TRBV2; clone size: -; J gene: TRBJ1-6; D gene: -; CDR3 DNA: TGTGCCAGCAGTGAAAGGAGCTCCTATAATTCACCCCTCCACTTT; CDR3 protein: CASSERSSYNSPLHF
V gene: TRBV28; clone size: -; J gene: TRBJ1-5; D gene: TRBD1; CDR3 DNA: TGTGCCAGCAGTCCCCGACAGGGTGTCAATCAGCCCCAGCATTTT; CDR3 protein: CASSPRQGVNQPQHF
V gene: TRBV14; clone size: -; J gene: TRBJ2-7; D gene: -; CDR3 DNA: TGTGCCAGCAGCCGTTTATCGACAGTACCCTACGAGCAGTACTTC; CDR3 protein: CASSRLSTVPYEQYF
V gene: TRBV11-3; clone size: -; J gene: TRBJ2-3; D gene: -; CDR3 DNA: TGTGCCAGCAGCCGGACTGCCGATGGGCAGTATTTT; CDR3 protein: CASSRTADGQYF
V gene: TRBV5-4; clone size: -; J gene: TRBJ2-1; D gene: -; CDR3 DNA: TGTGCCAGCAGCTTGGGCGGCAGGAGGAGCTCCTACAATGAGCAGTTCTTC; CDR3 protein: CASSLGGRRSSYNEQFF
V gene: TRBV4-1; clone size: -; J gene: TRBJ2-3; D gene: -; CDR3 DNA: TGCGCCAGCAGCCGCGTACCGGGACTTAACACAGATACGCAGTATTTT; CDR3 protein: CASSRVPGLNTDTQYF
V gene: TRBV28; clone size: once; J gene: TRBJ1-3; D gene: -; CDR3 DNA: TGTGCCAGCAGTACTCCGTGGGGAAACACCATATATTTT; CDR3 protein: CASSTPWGNTIYF
V gene: TRBV4-3; clone size: -; J gene: TRBJ1-6; D gene: -; CDR3 DNA: TGCGCCAGCAGCCAAGACCCGTCCCGAGGGCGATCACCCCTCCACTTT; CDR3 protein: CASSQDPSRGRSPLHF
V gene: TRBV4-3; clone size: -; J gene: TRBJ1-3; D gene: -; CDR3 DNA: TGCGCCAGCAGCCAAGCTGGACACTCTTCAGCTGGAAACACCATATATTTT; CDR3 protein: CASSQAGHSSAGNTIYF
V gene: TRBV3-1/TRBV3-2; clone size: once; J gene: TRBJ2-1; D gene: -; CDR3 DNA: TGTGCCAGCAGCCAGGGACATACAGCTGACAATGAGCAGTTCTTC; CDR3 protein: CASSQGHTADNEQFF
V gene: TRBV3-1/TRBV3-2; clone size: -; J gene: TRBJ2-7; D gene: -; CDR3 DNA: TGTGCCAGCAGCCAAGATCCCAATACAGGAGAGCAGTACTTC; CDR3 protein: CASSQDPNTGEQYF
V gene: TRBV29-1; clone size: -; J gene: TRBJ1-1; D gene: TRBD1; CDR3 DNA: TGCAGCGTGGGGACAGGCAACACTGAAGCTTTCTTT; CDR3 protein: CSVGTGNTEAFF
V gene: TRBV6-5; clone size: few; J gene: TRBJ1-1; D gene: -; CDR3 DNA: TGTGCCAGCAGTTTAATGGACAAGACTGAAGCTTTCTTT; CDR3 protein: CASSLMDKTEAFF
V gene: TRBV19; clone size: -; J gene: TRBJ1-1; D gene: TRBD1; CDR3 DNA: TGTGCCAGTATCAGTATGGGACAGGGGAAGGCTTTCTTT; CDR3 protein: CASISMGQGKAFF
V gene: TRBV5-5; clone size: -; J gene: TRBJ1-2; D gene: -; CDR3 DNA: TGTGCCAGCAGCTTATGGGATGACTATGGGGGCTACACCTTC; CDR3 protein: CASSLWDDYGGYTF
V gene: TRBV7-8; clone size: -; J gene: TRBJ2-6; D gene: -; CDR3 DNA: TGTGCCAGCAGCTTATTCTACGCCTCTGGGGCCAACGTCCTGACTTTC; CDR3 protein: CASSLFYASGANVLTF
V gene: TRBV11-1; clone size: once; J gene: TRBJ2-3; D gene: -; CDR3 DNA: TGTGCCAGTGGGGCTGGAGATACGCAGTATTTT; CDR3 protein: CASGAGDTQYF
V gene: TRBV20-1; clone size: few; J gene: TRBJ1-1; D gene: TRBD1; CDR3 DNA: TGCAGTGCTAGTGCCGGGACAGGGGGAAGCACTGAAGCTTTCTTT; CDR3 protein: CSASAGTGGSTEAFF
V gene: TRBV30; clone size: -; J gene: TRBJ1-2; D gene: TRBD1; CDR3 DNA: TGTGCCTGGAGTCCCGGGACAGGCGGTCCGGGTTATGGCTACACCTTC; CDR3 protein: CAWSPGTGGPGYGYTF
V gene: TRBV5-1; clone size: -; J gene: TRBJ2-6; D gene: -; CDR3 DNA: TGCGCCAGCAGCCCTACGGAGACATTACAGGGTACCTCTGGGGCCAACGTCCTGACTTTC; CDR3 protein: CASSPTETLQGTSGANVLTF